This TCR beta chain was retrieved from a study of blood T cell repertoires in COVID-19. Among Cohort 3 donors, those recovered had two negative PCRs, clearance, or symptom resolution. Assay: immunoSEQ multiplex PCR; the TCRdb copy retains only in-frame clones and omits some. There are about 380,000 clones in the sample; around 89% occur only once, and more than 0.95% lies in the top ten. With V trimmed by 4 bases and J by 2 bases, 11 bases remained unmatched. Germline V CDR1 and CDR2: SGHRS, YFSETQ. The CDR3 runs 17 residues. The specimen sequenced was PBMCs or T cells enriched from blood (not recorded which). The chain links TRBV5-1 to TRBJ2-2, with TRBD1 matching over 7 bases. The clonotype originates from a woman younger than 35 who had recovered from COVID-19. The CDR3 spells CASSRAFGTDNTGELFF. CDR3 bases: TGCGCCAGCAGCCGGGCATTCGGGACAGATAACACCGGGGAGCTGTTTTTT.